This T cell receptor (beta chain) was obtained from a study of shared clonotypes between healthy human individuals. V shed 6 bases and J shed 3 bases, with 18 bases lying between them. The CDR3 loop spans 15 amino acids. Germline loops: CDR1 MDHEN, CDR2 SYDVKM. Positive CCR7 selection of CD45RO-negative cells yielded the naive CD8 cells, and terminally differentiated effector memory CD45RA+ cells were excluded. Assay used: immunoSEQ multiplex PCR; TCRdb lists only in-frame clones, some missing. The sample has hundreds of thousands of clones, about 98% seen once. The clonotype was recovered from a man between 25 and 39 years old in good health. The chain joins TRBV28 to TRBJ2-7; D possibly corresponds to TRBD1 (6 bases). Sequenced material: naive CD8+ T cells sorted from blood. CDR3 coding DNA: TGTGCCAGCAGCCCCTGGGGACAAAGTATCTACGAGCAGTACTTC. Residues: CASSPWGQSIYEQYF. Based on the CDR3 plus reference TRBV28 and TRBJ2-7, the full variable domain is DVKVTQSSRYLVKRTGEKVFLECVQDMDHENMFWYRQDPGLGLRLIYFSYDVKMKEKGDIPEGYSVSREKKERFSLILESASTNQTSMYLCASSPWGQSIYEQYFGPGTRLTVT.